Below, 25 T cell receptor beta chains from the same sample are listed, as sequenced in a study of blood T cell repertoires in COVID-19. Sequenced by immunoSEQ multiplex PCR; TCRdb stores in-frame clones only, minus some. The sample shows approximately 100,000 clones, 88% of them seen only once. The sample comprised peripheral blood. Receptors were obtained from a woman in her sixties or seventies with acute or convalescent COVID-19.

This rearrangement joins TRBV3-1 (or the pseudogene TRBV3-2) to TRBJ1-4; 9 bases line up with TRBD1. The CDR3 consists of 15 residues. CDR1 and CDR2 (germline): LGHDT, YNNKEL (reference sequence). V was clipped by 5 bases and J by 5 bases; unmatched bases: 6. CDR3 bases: TGTGCCAGCAGCTCTACCGGGACAGGGAATGAAAAACTGTTTTTT. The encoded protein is CASSSTGTGNEKLFF.

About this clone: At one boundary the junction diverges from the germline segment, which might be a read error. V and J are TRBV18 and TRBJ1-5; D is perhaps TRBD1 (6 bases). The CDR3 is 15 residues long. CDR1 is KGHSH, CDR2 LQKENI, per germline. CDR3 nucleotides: TGTGCCAGCTCCCCACGGGACACAACCATTCAGCCCCAGCATTTT. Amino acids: CASSPRDTTIQPQHF.

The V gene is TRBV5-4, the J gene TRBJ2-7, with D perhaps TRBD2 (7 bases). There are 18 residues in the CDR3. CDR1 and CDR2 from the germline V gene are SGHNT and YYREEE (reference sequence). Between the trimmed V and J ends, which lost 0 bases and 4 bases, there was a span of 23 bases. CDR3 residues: CASSLAHRQVLGGYEQYF. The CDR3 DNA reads TGTGCCAGCAGCTTGGCCCACCGACAGGTCCTGGGGGGGTACGAGCAGTACTTC.

CDR3 sequence reads: CASSAAMPGQGSETQYF. Here the CDR3 DNA reads TGTGCCAGCAGTGCCGCGATGCCGGGACAAGGAAGCGAGACCCAGTACTTC. V gene TRBV25-1 combines with J gene TRBJ2-5; possibly TRBD1 for D (6 bases). The CDR3 runs 17 residues. CDR1 and CDR2 from the germline V gene are MGHDK and SYGVNS. V was clipped by 4 bases and J by 5 bases, with 23 bases between them. The whole variable domain, remainder taken from reference TRBV25-1 and TRBJ2-5, is EADIYQTPRYLVIGTGKKITLECSQTMGHDKMYWYQQDPGMELHLIHYSYGVNSTEKGDLSSESTVSRIRTEHFPLTLESARPSHTSQYLCASSAAMPGQGSETQYFGPGTRLLVL.

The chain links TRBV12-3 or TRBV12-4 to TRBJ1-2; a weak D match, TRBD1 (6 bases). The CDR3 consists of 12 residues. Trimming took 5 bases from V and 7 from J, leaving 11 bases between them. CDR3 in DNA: TGTGCCAGCAGTCAGGGGCTTGGTGGCTACACCTTC. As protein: CASSQGLGGYTF.

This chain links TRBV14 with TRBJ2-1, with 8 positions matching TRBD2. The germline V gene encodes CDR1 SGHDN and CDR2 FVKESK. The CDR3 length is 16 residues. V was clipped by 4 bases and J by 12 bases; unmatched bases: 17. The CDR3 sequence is CASSLLGEREHSGQFF. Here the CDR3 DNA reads TGTGCCAGCAGCCTTCTAGGGGAGCGGGAGCACTCTGGGCAGTTCTTC.

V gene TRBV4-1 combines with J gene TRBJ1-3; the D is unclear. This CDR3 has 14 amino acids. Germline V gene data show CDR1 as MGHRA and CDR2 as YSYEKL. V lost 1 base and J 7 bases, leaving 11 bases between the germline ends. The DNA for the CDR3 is TGCGCCAGCAGCCAAGGACCCTCCGGGAACACCATATATTTT. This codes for CASSQGPSGNTIYF.

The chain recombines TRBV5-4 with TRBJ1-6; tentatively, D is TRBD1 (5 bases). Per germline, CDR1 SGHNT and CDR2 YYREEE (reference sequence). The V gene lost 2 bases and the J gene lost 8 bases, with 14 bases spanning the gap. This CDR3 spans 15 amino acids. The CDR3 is CASSFGGHQDSPLHF. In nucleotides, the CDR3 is TGTGCCAGCAGCTTTGGTGGACATCAGGATTCACCCCTCCACTTT.

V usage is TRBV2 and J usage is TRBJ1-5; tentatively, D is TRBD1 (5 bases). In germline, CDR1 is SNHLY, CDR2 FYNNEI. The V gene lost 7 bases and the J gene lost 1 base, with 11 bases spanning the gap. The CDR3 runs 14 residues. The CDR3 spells CASNERGSNQPQHF. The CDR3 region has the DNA TGTGCCAGCAATGAGCGGGGGAGCAATCAGCCCCAGCATTTT. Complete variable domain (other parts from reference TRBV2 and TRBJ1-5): EPEVTQTPSHQVTQMGQEVILRCVPISNHLYFYWYRQILGQKVEFLVSFYNNEISEKSEIFDDQFSVERPDGSNFTLKIRSTKLEDSAMYFCASNERGSNQPQHFGDGTRLSIL.

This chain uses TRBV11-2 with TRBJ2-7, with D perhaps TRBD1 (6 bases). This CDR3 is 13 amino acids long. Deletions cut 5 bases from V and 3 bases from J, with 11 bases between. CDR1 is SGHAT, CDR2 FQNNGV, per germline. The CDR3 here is CASSRDIFYEQYF. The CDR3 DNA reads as TGTGCCAGCAGCCGGGACATCTTCTACGAGCAGTACTTC.

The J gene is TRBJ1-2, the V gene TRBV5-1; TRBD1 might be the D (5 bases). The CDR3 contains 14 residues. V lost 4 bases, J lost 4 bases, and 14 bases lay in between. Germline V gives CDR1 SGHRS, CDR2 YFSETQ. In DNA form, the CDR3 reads TGCGCCAGCAGCCCTCAGGGCTCCGGCTATGGCTACACCTTC. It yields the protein CASSPQGSGYGYTF.

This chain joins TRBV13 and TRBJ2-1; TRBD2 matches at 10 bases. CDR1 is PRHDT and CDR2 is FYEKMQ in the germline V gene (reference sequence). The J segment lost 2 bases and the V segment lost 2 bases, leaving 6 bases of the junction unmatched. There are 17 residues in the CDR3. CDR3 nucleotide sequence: TGTGCCAGCAGCTTACTTACCCTAGCGGGAGCCTACAATGAGCAGTTCTTC. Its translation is CASSLLTLAGAYNEQFF.

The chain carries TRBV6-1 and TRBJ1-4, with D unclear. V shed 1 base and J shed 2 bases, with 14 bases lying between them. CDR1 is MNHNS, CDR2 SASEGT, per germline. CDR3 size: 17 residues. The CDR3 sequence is CASSEGAARGTNEKLFF. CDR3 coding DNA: TGTGCCAGCAGTGAAGGGGCAGCCCGGGGTACTAATGAAAAACTGTTTTTT.

The CDR3 is CASSLGQGSPTDTQYF. CDR3 in DNA: TGCGCCAGCAGCTTGGGGCAGGGGTCCCCAACAGATACGCAGTATTTT. The chain couples TRBV5-1 to TRBJ2-3, with a tentative D call TRBD1 (6 bases). This CDR3 contains 16 residues. With 0 bases removed from V and 3 bases from J, the gap between germline ends came to 14 bases. Germline lookup yields CDR1 SGHRS and CDR2 YFSETQ.

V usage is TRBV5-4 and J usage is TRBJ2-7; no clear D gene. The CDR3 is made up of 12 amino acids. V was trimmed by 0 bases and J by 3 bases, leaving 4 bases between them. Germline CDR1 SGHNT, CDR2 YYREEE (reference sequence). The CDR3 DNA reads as TGTGCCAGCAGCTTGGACGGCTACGAGCAGTACGTC. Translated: CASSLDGYEQYV.

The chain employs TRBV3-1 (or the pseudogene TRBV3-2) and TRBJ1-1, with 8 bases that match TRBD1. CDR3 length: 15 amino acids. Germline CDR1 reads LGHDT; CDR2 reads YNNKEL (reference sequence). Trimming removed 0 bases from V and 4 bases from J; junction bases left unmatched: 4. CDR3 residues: CASSQDFTGGTEAFF. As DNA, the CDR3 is TGTGCCAGCAGCCAAGATTTCACAGGGGGCACTGAAGCTTTCTTT.

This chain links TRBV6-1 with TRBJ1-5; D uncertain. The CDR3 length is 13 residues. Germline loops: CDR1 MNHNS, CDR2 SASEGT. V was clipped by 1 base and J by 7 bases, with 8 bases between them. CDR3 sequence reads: CASSEGLRQPQHF. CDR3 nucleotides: TGTGCCAGCAGTGAAGGCCTACGACAGCCCCAGCATTTT.

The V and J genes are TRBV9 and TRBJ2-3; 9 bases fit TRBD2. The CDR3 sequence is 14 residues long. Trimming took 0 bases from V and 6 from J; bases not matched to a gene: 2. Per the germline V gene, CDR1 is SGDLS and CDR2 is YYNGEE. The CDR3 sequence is CASSVVAGGDTQYF. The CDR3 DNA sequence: TGTGCCAGCAGCGTAGTTGCGGGAGGGGATACGCAGTATTTT.

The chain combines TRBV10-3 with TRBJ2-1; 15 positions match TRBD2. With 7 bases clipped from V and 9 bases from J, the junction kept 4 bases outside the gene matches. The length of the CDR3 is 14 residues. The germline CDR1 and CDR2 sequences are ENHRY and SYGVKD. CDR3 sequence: CAINGLAGGSEQFF. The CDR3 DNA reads TGTGCCATCAACGGACTAGCGGGAGGGAGTGAGCAGTTCTTC.

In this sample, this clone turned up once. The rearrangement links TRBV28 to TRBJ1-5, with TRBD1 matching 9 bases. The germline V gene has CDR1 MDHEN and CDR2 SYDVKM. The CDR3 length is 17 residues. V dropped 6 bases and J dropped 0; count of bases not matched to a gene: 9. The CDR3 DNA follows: TGTGCCAGCAGAGGGGGGACAGGGCGATTTAGCAATCAGCCCCAGCATTTT. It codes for CASRGGTGRFSNQPQHF.

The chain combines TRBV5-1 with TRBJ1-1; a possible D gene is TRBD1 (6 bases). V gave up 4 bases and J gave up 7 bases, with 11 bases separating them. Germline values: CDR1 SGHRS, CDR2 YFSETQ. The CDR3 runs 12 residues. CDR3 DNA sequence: TGCGCCAGCAGCATAACAGGGATTGAAGCTTTCTTT. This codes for CASSITGIEAFF.

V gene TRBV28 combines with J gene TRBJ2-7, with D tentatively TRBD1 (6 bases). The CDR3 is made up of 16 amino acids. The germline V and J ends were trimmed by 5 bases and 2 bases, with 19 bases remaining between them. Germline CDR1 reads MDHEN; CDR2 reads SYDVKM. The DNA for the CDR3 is TGTGCCAGCAGTCGCCCCAGGGGCCCTAGACCCTACGAGCAGTACTTC. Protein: CASSRPRGPRPYEQYF. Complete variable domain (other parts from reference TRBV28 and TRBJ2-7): DVKVTQSSRYLVKRTGEKVFLECVQDMDHENMFWYRQDPGLGLRLIYFSYDVKMKEKGDIPEGYSVSREKKERFSLILESASTNQTSMYLCASSRPRGPRPYEQYFGPGTRLTVT.

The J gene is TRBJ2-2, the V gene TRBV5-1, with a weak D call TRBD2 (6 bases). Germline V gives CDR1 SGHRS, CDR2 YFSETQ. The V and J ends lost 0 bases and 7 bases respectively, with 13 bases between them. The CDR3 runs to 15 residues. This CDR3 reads CASSLAGELGGELFF. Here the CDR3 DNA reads TGCGCCAGCAGCTTGGCGGGAGAGCTGGGCGGGGAGCTGTTTTTT.

CDR3 protein: CASSLVRGEQYF. The CDR3 nucleotides are TGCGCCAGCAGCCTGGTGAGAGGCGAGCAGTACTTC. The V and J genes are TRBV10-2 and TRBJ2-7; no clear D gene. CDR3 length: 12 residues. The germline V gene encodes CDR1 WSHSY and CDR2 SAAADI. The V gene lost 6 bases and the J gene lost 6 bases, with 12 bases spanning the gap.

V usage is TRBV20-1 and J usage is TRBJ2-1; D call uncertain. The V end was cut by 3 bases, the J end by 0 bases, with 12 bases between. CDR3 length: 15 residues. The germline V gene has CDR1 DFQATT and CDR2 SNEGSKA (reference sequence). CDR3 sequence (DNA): TGCAGTGCTAGTATTGGTCCAGGCTCCTACAATGAGCAGTTCTTC. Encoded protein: CSASIGPGSYNEQFF.